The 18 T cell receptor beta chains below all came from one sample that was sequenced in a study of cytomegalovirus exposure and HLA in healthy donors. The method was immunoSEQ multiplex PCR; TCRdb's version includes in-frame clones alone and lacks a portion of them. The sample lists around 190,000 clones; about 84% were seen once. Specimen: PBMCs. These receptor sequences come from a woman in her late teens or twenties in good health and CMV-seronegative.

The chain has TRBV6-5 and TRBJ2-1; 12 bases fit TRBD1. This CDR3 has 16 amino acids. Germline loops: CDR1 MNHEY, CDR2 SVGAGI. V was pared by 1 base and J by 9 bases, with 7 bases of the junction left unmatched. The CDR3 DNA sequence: TGTGCCAGCAGTTACTACCGGGACAGGGGGCATGGTGAGCAGTTCTTC. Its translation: CASSYYRDRGHGEQFF.

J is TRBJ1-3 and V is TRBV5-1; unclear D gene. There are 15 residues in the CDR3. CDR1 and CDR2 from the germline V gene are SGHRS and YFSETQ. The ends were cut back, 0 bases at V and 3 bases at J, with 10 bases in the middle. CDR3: CASSLVVGGGNTIYF. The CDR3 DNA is TGCGCCAGCAGCTTGGTTGTCGGAGGTGGAAACACCATATATTTT.

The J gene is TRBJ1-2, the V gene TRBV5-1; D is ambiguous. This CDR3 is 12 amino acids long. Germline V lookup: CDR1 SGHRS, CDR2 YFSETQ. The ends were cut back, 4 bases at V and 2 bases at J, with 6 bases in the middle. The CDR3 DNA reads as TGCGCCAGCAGCAACAGCAACTATGGCTACACCTTC. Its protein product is CASSNSNYGYTF.

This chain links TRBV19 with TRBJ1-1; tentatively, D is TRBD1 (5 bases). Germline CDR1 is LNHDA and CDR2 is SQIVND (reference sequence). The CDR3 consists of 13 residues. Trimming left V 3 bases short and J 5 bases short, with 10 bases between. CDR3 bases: TGTGCCAGTAGTATTGGGGGGGAAACTGAAGCTTTCTTT. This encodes CASSIGGETEAFF.

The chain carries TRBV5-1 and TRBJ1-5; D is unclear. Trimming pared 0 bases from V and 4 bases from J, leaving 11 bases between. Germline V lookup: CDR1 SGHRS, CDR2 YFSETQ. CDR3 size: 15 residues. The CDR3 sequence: CASSLEVGGNQPQHF. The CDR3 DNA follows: TGCGCCAGCAGCTTGGAGGTGGGCGGGAATCAGCCCCAGCATTTT.

Written as DNA, the CDR3 is TGTGCCAGCTGCATGGGACAGACGGTTAACTATGGCTACACCTTC. As protein: CASCMGQTVNYGYTF. V and J are TRBV6-5 and TRBJ1-2; 7 bases are shared with TRBD1. CDR1 and CDR2 from the germline V gene are MNHEY and SVGAGI. J lost 1 base, V lost 8 bases, and 10 bases had no gene match. The CDR3 spans 15 residues.

CDR3 residues: CASSPKHDRSRVGYGYTF. The DNA for the CDR3 is TGTGCCAGCTCCCCTAAGCATGACAGGTCGCGTGTAGGCTATGGCTACACCTTC. The gene calls are TRBV18 and TRBJ1-2; maybe TRBD1 (6 bases). Trimming left V 6 bases short and J 4 bases short, with 27 bases between. The CDR3 runs 18 residues. Germline V gives CDR1 KGHSH, CDR2 LQKENI.

The CDR3 DNA follows: TGTGCCAGCAGTTCACCAATAGCGGGGGGGGAAGAGACCCAGTACTTC. This encodes CASSSPIAGGEETQYF. The chain carries TRBV27 and TRBJ2-5; TRBD2 agrees at 11 bases. Per the germline V gene, CDR1 is MNHEY and CDR2 is SMNVEV (reference sequence). The CDR3 consists of 16 residues. V shed 4 bases and J 3 bases; nucleotides not matched to a gene: 7.

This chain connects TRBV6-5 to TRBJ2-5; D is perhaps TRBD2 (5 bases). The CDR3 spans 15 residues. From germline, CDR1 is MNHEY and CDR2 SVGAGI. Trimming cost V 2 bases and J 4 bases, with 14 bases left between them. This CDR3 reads CASSYPGSPRETQYF. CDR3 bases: TGTGCCAGCAGTTACCCGGGAAGTCCTAGAGAGACCCAGTACTTC.

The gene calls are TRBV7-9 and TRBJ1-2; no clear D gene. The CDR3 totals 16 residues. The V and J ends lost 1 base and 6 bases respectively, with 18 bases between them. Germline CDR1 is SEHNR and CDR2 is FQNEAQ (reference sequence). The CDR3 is CASSLEGLGETDGYTF. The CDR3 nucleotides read TGTGCCAGCAGCTTAGAAGGGCTCGGGGAAACGGATGGCTACACCTTC.

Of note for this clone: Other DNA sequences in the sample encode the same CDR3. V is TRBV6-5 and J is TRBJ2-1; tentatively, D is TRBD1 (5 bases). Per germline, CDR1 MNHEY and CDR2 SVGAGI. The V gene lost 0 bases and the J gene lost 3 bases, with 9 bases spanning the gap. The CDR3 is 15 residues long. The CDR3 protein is CASSYSGRDYNEQFF. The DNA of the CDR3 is TGTGCCAGCAGTTACTCTGGCAGGGACTACAATGAGCAGTTCTTC.

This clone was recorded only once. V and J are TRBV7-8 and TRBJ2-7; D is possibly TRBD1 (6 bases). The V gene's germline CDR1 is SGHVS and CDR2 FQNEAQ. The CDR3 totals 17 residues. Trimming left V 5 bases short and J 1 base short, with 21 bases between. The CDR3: CASSIPTRGLRSYEQYF. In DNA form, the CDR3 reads TGTGCCAGCAGCATACCTACCAGGGGTCTGAGGTCCTACGAGCAGTACTTC.

The CDR3 nucleotides read TGTGCCAGCAGTGGACAGGCAGGAGACTTTTATGAAAAACTGTTTTTT. This encodes CASSGQAGDFYEKLFF. The chain couples TRBV6-1 to TRBJ1-4; D might be TRBD1 (6 bases). The germline V gene has CDR1 MNHNS and CDR2 SASEGT. This CDR3 comprises 16 residues. Trimming stripped 4 bases from V and 6 bases from J, with 18 bases between.

CDR3 in amino acids: CASSPGRVLYGYTF. The CDR3 DNA is TGCGCCAGCAGCCCTGGTCGCGTCCTATATGGCTACACCTTC. The V gene is TRBV5-1, the J gene TRBJ1-2; no definite D call. Per germline, CDR1 SGHRS and CDR2 YFSETQ. This CDR3 region has 14 residues. Trimming took 4 bases from V and 5 from J, leaving 15 bases between them.

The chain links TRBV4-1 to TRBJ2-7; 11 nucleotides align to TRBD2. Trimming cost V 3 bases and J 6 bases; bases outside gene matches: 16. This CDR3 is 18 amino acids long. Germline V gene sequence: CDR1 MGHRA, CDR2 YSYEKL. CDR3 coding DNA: TGCGCCAGCAGCCATCACAAAGGTACTAGCGGGAGACTAGGCGAGCAGTACTTC. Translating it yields CASSHHKGTSGRLGEQYF.

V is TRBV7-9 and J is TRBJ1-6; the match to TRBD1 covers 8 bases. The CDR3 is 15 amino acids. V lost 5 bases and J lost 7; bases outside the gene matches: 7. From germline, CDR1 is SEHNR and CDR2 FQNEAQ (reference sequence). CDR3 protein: CASSTQGARNSPLHF. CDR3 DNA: TGTGCCAGCAGCACCCAGGGGGCGCGAAATTCACCCCTCCACTTT.

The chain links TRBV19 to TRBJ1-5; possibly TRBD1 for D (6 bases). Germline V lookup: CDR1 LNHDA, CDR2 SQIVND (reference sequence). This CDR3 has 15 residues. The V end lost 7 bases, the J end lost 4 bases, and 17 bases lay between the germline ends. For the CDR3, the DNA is TGTGCCAGTACCCAACAGGGTTCAGCTAATCAGCCCCAGCATTTT. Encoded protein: CASTQQGSANQPQHF.

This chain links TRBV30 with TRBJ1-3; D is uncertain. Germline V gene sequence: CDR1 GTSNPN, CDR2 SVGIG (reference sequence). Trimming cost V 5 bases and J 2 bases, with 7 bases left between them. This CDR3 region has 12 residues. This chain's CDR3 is CAWGQAGNTIYF. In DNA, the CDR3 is TGTGCCTGGGGGCAGGCTGGAAACACCATATATTTT.